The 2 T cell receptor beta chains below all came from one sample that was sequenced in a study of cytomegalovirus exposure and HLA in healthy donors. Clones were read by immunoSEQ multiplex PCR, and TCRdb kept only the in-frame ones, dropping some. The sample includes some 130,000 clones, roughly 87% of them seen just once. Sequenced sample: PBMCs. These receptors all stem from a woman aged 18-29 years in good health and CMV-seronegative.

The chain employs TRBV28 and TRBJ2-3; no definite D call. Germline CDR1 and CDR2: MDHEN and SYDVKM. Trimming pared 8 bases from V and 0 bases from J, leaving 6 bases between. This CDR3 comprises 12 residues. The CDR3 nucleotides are TGTGCCAGCGTGAGTAGCACAGATACGCAGTATTTT. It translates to CASVSSTDTQYF.

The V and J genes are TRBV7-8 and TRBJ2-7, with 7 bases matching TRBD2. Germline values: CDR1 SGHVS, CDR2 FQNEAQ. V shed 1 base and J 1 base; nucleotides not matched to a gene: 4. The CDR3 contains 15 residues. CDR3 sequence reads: CASSLEVAGSYEQYF. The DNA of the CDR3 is TGTGCCAGCAGCTTAGAGGTAGCGGGTTCCTACGAGCAGTACTTC.